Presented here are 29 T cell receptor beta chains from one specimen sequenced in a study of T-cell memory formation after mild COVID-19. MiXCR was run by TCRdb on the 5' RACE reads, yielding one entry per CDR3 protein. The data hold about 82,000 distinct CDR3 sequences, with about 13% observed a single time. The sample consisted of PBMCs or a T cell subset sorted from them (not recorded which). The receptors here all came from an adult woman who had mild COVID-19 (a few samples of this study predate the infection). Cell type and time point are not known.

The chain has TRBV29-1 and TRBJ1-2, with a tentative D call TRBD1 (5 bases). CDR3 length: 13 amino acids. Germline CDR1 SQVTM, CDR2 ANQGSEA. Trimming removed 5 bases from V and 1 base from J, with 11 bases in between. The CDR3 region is CSVWQTDNYGYTF. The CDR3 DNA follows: TGCAGCGTTTGGCAGACAGATAACTATGGCTACACCTTC.

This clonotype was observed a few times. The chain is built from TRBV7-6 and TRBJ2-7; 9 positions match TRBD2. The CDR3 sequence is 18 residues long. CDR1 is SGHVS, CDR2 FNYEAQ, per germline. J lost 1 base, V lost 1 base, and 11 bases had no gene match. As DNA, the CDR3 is TGTGCCAGCAGCTTAGGGTCTCTGGGAGCGGGGGGATCCTACGAGCAGTACTTC. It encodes CASSLGSLGAGGSYEQYF.

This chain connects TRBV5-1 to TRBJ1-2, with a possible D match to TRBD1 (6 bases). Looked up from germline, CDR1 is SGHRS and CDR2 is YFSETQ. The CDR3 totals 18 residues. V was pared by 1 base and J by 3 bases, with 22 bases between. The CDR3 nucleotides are TGCGCCAGCAGCTTGTTGGGCGCCGAGGGGGTTAGTCACTATGGCTACACCTTC. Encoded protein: CASSLLGAEGVSHYGYTF.

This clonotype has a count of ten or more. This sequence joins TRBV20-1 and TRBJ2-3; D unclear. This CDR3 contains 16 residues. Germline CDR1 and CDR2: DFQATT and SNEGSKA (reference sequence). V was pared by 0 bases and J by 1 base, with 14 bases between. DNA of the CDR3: TGCAGTGCTAGAGATCCCTTTTTGGTCCGCACAGATACGCAGTATTTT. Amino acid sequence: CSARDPFLVRTDTQYF.

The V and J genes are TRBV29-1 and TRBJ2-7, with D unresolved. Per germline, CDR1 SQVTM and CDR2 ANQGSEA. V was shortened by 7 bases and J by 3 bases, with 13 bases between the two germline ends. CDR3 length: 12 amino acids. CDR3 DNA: TGCAGCGCCCGTTTTTGGGACTACGAGCAGTACTTC. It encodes CSARFWDYEQYF.

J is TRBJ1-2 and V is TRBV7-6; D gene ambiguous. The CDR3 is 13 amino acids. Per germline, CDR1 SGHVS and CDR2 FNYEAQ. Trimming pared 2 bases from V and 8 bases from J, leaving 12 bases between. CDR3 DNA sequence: TGTGCCAGCAGCTTAAGTGTGGGATACGGCTACACCTTC. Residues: CASSLSVGYGYTF.

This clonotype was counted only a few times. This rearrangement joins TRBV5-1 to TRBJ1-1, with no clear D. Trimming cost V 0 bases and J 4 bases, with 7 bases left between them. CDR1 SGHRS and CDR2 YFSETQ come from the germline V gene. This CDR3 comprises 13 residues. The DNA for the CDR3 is TGCGCCAGCAGCTTGGATGGTAGCACTGAAGCTTTCTTT. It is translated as CASSLDGSTEAFF.

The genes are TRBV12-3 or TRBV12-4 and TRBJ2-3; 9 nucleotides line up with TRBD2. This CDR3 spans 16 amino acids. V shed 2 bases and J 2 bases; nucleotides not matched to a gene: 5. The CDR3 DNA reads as TGTGCCAGCAGTTTAAGACTAGCGGACCCCACAGATACGCAGTATTTT. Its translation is CASSLRLADPTDTQYF.

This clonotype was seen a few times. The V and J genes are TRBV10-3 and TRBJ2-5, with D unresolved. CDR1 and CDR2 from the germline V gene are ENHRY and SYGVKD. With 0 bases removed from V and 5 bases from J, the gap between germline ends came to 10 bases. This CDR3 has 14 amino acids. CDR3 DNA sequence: TGTGCCATCAGTGAGTCGTCTTATTCGGAGACCCAGTACTTC. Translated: CAISESSYSETQYF.

The CDR3 here is CASSPRDRFREKLFF. CDR3 DNA sequence: TGTGCCAGCAGCCCCCGGGACAGGTTTCGTGAAAAACTGTTTTTT. The chain has TRBV7-9 and TRBJ1-4; 8 nucleotides line up with TRBD1. CDR3 length: 15 amino acids. The germline V gene encodes CDR1 SEHNR and CDR2 FQNEAQ (reference sequence). With V trimmed by 5 bases and J by 7 bases, 9 bases remained unmatched.

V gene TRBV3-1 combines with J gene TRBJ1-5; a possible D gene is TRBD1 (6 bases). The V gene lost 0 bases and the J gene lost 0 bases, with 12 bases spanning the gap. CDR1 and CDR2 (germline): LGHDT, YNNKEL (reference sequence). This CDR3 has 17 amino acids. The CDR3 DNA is TGTGCCAGCAGCCAAGATGGGGGCCCCTATAGCAATCAGCCCCAGCATTTT. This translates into CASSQDGGPYSNQPQHF.

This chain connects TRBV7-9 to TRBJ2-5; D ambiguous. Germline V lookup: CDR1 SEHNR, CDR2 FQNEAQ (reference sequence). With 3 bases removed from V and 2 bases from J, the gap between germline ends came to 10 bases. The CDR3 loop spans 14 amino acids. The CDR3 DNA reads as TGTGCCAGCAGCTTTTCAGATAAACAAGAGACCCAGTACTTC. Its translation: CASSFSDKQETQYF. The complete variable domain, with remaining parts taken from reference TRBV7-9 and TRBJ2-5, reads DTGVSQNPRHKITKRGQNVTFRCDPISEHNRLYWYRQTLGQGPEFLTYFQNEAQLEKSRLLSDRFSAERPKGSFSTLEIQRTEQGDSAMYLCASSFSDKQETQYFGPGTRLLVL.

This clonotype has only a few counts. The CDR3 DNA follows: TGCAGTGCTTGGCAGGGAAGCGGGGGCTACACAGATACGCAGTATTTT. Translation gives CSAWQGSGGYTDTQYF. The V call is TRBV20-1, the J call TRBJ2-3; 8 bases are shared with TRBD2. Germline V gives CDR1 DFQATT, CDR2 SNEGSKA (reference sequence). This CDR3 has 16 amino acids. V lost 5 bases and J lost 2; bases outside the gene matches: 12.

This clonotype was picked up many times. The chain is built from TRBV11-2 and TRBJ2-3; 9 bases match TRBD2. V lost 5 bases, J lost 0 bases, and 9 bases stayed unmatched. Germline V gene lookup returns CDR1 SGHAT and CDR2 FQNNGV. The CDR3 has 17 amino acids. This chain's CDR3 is CASSPRTSVSSTDTQYF. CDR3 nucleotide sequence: TGTGCCAGCAGCCCTCGGACTAGCGTGTCTAGCACAGATACGCAGTATTTT.

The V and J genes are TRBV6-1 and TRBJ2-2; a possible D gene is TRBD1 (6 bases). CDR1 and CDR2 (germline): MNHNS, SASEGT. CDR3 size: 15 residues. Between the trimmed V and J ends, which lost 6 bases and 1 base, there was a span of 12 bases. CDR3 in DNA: TGTGCCAGCAGGGACAGAATGATGAACACCGGGGAGCTGTTTTTT. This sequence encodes CASRDRMMNTGELFF.

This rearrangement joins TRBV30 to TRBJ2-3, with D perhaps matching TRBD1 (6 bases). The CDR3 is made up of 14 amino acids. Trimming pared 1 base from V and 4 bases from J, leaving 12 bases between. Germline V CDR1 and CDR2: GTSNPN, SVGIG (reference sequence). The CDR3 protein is CAWSGGRGADTQYF. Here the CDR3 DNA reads TGTGCCTGGAGTGGCGGCAGGGGAGCAGATACGCAGTATTTT.

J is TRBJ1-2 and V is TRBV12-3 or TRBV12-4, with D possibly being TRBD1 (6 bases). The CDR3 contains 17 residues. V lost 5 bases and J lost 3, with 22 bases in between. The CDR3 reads CASSHWGASLGDYGYTF. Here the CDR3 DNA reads TGTGCCAGCAGTCACTGGGGGGCTTCCCTAGGGGACTATGGCTACACCTTC.

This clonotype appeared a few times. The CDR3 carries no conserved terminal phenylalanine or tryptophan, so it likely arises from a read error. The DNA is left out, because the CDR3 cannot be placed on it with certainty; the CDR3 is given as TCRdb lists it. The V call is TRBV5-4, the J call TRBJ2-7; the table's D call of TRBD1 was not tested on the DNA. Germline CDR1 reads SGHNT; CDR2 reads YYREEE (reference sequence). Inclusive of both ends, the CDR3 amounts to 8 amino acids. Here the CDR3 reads CASSWRGS.

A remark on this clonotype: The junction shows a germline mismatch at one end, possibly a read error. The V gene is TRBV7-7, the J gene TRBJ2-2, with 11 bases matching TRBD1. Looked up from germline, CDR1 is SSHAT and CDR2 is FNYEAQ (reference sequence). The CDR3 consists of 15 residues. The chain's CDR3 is CASSRGTGGTGELFF. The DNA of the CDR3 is TGTGCTAGCAGCCGTGGGACAGGGGGCACCGGGGAGCTGTTTTTT.

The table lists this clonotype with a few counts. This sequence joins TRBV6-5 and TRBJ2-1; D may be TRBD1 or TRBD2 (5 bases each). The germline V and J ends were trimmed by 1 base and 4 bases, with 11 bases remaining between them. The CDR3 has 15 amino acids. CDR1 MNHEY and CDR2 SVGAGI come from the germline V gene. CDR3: CASSYYGTEYNEQFF. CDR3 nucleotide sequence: TGTGCCAGCAGTTACTACGGGACCGAGTACAATGAGCAGTTCTTC.

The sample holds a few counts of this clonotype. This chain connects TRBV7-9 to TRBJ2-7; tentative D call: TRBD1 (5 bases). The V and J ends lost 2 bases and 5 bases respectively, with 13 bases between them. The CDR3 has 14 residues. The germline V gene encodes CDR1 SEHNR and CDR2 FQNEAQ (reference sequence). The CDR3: CASSLMAGQDEQYF. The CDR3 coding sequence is TGTGCCAGCAGCTTAATGGCAGGGCAGGACGAGCAGTACTTC.

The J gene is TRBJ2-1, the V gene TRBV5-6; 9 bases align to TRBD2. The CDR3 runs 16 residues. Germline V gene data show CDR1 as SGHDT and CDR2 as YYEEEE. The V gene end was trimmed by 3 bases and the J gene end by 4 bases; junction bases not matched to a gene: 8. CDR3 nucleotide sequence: TGTGCCAGCAGCTCTGATGCGGGGGGGATTTACAATGAGCAGTTCTTC. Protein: CASSSDAGGIYNEQFF.

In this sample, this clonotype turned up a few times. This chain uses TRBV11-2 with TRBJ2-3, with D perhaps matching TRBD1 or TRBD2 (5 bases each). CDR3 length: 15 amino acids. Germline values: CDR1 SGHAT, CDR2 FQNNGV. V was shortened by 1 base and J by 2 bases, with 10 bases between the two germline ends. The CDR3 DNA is TGTGCCAGCAGCTTAGGGGACCGATACACAGATACGCAGTATTTT. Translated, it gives CASSLGDRYTDTQYF.

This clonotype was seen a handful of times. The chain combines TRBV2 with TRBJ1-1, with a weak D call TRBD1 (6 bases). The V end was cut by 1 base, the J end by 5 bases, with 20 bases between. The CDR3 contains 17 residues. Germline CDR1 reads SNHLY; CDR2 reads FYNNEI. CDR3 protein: CASSEGTAPGVWTEAFF. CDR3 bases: TGTGCCAGCAGTGAAGGGACAGCTCCAGGGGTTTGGACTGAAGCTTTCTTT.

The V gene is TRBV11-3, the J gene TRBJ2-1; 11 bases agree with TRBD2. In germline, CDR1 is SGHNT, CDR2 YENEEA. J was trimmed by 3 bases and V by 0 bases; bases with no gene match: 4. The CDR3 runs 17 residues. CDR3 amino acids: CASSLETGLADYNEQFF. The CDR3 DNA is TGTGCCAGCAGCTTAGAAACGGGACTAGCGGACTACAATGAGCAGTTCTTC.

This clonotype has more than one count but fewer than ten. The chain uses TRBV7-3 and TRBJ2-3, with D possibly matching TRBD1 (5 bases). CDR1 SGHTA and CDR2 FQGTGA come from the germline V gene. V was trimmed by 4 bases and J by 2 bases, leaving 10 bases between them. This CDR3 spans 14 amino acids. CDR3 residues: CASSSLGHTDTQYF. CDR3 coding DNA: TGTGCCAGCAGCTCGCTCGGACACACAGATACGCAGTATTTT.

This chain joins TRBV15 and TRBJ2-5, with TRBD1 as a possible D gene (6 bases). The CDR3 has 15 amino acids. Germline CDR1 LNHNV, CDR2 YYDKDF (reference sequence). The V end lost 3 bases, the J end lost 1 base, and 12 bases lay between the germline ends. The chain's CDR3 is CATSRGAGTQETQYF. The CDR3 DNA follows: TGTGCCACCAGCAGGGGGGCGGGCACCCAAGAGACCCAGTACTTC.

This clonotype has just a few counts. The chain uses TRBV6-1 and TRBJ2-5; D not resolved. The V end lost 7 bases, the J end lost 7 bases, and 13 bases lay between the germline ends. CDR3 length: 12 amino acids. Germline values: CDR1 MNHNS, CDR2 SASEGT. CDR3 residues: CASTEILGTQYF. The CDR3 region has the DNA TGTGCCAGCACTGAGATTTTAGGGACCCAGTACTTC.

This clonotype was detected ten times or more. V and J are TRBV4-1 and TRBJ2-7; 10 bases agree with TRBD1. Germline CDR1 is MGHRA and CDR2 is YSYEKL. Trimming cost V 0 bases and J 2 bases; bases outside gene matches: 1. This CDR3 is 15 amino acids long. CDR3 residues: CASSQEDRGAYEQYF. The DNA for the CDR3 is TGCGCCAGCAGCCAAGAGGACAGGGGGGCCTACGAGCAGTACTTC.